This record looks at one T cell receptor (beta chain) sequence and its context. Its specific antigen is unknown. No base qualities exist here, and no much larger clone lies one base off it. The germline V gene sets CDR1 to MNHEY and CDR2 to SVGAGI. V is cut back by 4 bases and J by 5 bases, with 8 bases in the junction unmatched. The cysteine opens and the phenylalanine closes a CDR3 of 15 amino acids. Here the CDR3 DNA is all that survives: 45 bases in frame from base 1. The data derive from a study of vaccination effects on CD4 cells after COVID-19 (dated by TCRdb to between 2021 and 2022). For the study in its entirety: Each participant received two doses of an mRNA SARS-CoV-2 vaccine, either BNT162b2 or mRNA-1273. In the study, cultures from other donors were sequenced using the Oncomine TCR Beta short-read assay on an Illumina iSeq 100. A total of more than 8 COVID-19 convalescent patients and a few SARS-CoV-2-naive healthy vaccine recipients were included in the full study. SARS-CoV-2 spike-specific CD4+ TCR repertoires from before and after mRNA vaccination were compared in COVID-19 convalescent patients and in infection-naive vaccine recipients.

Points the paper makes about the study in general: Both infection-induced and vaccine-induced clones contracted markedly at late post-vaccination timepoints, which is consistent with waning T cell responses. The study was limited by a small number of convalescent patients, and early post-infection timepoints were lacking. Among healthy vaccine recipients, nearly all vaccine-induced clones were SARS-CoV-2 mono-reactive, and only 1 of 255 was cross-reactive with common cold coronaviruses.

To identify antigen-specific CD4+ T cell clonotypes by their expansion, the ViraFEST assay first stimulated PBMC with viral peptide pools and then applied TCR sequencing. After about 9 days of culture, CD4+ T cells were isolated with the EasySep CD4+ T cell isolation kit. None of the healthy vaccine recipients had a prior SARS-CoV-2 infection, which was confirmed by nucleocapsid antibody tests that came back negative both before and after vaccination. Two million PBMC per well were cultured in IMDM with about 5.4% human AB serum, 9 to 10 IU/ml IL-2 and gentamicin, plus 10 ug/ml peptides. Half of the culture medium was replaced with fresh IL-2-containing medium on days 3 and 7. Unless otherwise noted, each peptide stimulation condition was cultured in triplicate wells. PBMC were separated from whole blood using Ficoll-Paque Plus gradient centrifugation and were then either cryopreserved at -140C or used fresh. The overlapping peptide pools covered the spike proteins of SARS-CoV-2 and of the common cold coronaviruses HCoV-NL63, HCoV-OC43 and HCoV-229E. Genomic DNA was extracted from cultured CD4+ T cells with the QIAamp micro DNA kit.

The library was prepared using the immunoSEQ multiplex PCR assay. DNA from the CD4+ T cells that had been cultured and isolated underwent TCR beta CDR3 sequencing. As for how the authors treated the data: The analysis removed non-productive TCR sequences, trimmed reads to the CDR3 region, and retained only CDR3s that were 7 or more amino acids long. The MANAFEST web app was used to pick out antigen-specific clonotypes by comparing their expansion in peptide wells with that in reference cultures. For clones to be considered positive, expansion at FDR<0.05 versus reference and all other wells, an odds ratio above 5, and a frequency above 0.1% in two replicate wells were required. Cross-reactive clonotypes were defined as significantly expanded in SARS-CoV-2 spike wells and in at least one common cold coronavirus spike condition. CDR3 similarity was assessed by Levenshtein distance with the stringdist R package, and unrooted trees were built with ape in R 3.6.1. In its TCRdb copy, this immuneACCESS table keeps in-frame sequences only and misses some clones. Where compared with another copy, unresolved V genes explain less than half of these, and the others have no known cause. The V and J calls and clone size come from that table; D and trimming were worked out from the DNA. The sample profile shows approximately 44,000 clones; around 77% of them were found once. The top ten constitute about 3.1% of the sample.

This sequence uses TRBV6-5 and TRBJ2-1; TRBD1 matches 7 bases in the middle. The sequence was collected from a human donor who received a COVID-19 vaccine. The sample in question was CD4+ T cells from PBMCs cultured with HCoV-NL63 spike peptides, obtained before COVID-19 vaccination. The sample's cell subset or site label, in plain terms: HCoV-NL63 spike overlapping peptide pool stimulation. CDR3 region: CASSWDSEINNEQFF. The DNA sequence reads TGTGCCAGCAGTTGGGACAGCGAGATTAACAATGAGCAGTTCTTC.